This T cell receptor (beta chain) was obtained from a study of blood T cell repertoires in COVID-19. At the level of the study: The analysed material was cDNA or gDNA that came from T cells, B-cell-depleted T cells, or PBMCs.

Trimming pared 4 bases from V and 3 bases from J, leaving 16 bases between. This CDR3 contains 15 residues. In germline, CDR1 is SGHKS, CDR2 YYEKEE (reference sequence). TCRdb's copy holds only in-frame clones and misses some; the assay was immunoSEQ multiplex PCR. The sample records tens of thousands of clones, 80% to 90% being singletons. This clone was detected once. This receptor was taken from a middle-aged woman with acute or convalescent COVID-19. The chain employs TRBV5-5 and TRBJ1-1; unclear D gene. Sequenced: peripheral blood. This chain's CDR3 is CASSLQVRSDTEAFF. The CDR3 coding sequence is TGTGCCAGCAGCCTCCAGGTTAGGTCGGACACTGAAGCTTTCTTT.